The 3 T cell receptor beta chains listed next were all sequenced from one sample in a study of T-cell memory formation after mild COVID-19. TCRdb reprocessed the 5' RACE reads via MiXCR and lists one record per CDR3 protein. The data contain 85,000 to 130,000 distinct CDR3 sequences, around 12% of them seen just once; the ten biggest clones take up roughly 30%. Sequencing was performed on PBMCs or a T cell subset sorted from them (not recorded which). These receptors were taken from an adult woman who had mild COVID-19 (a few samples of this study predate the infection). Cell type and time point are not known.

In this sample, this clonotype turned up a few times. V usage is TRBV4-1 and J usage is TRBJ1-5; weak D call: TRBD1 (5 bases). Germline assignment: CDR1 MGHRA and CDR2 YSYEKL. The CDR3 is 16 residues long. The V gene lost 0 bases and the J gene lost 5 bases, with 14 bases spanning the gap. Written as DNA, the CDR3 is TGCGCCAGCAGCCAAGACCCCGGGACGGGGGATCAGCCCCAGCATTTT. Its translation: CASSQDPGTGDQPQHF.

This clonotype was counted a few times. The CDR3 loop reads CASSSAPSGLSYNEQFF. For the CDR3, the DNA is TGTGCCAGCAGTTCCGCACCCTCGGGACTATCCTACAATGAGCAGTTCTTC. The V gene is TRBV6-2 or TRBV6-3, the J gene TRBJ2-1; TRBD2 matches at 7 bases. The length of the CDR3 is 17 residues. The V segment lost 4 bases and the J segment 1 base; nucleotides outside the gene matches: 10. Germline CDR1 reads MNHEY; CDR2 reads SVGEGT.

Only a few counts were recorded for this clonotype. The V and J genes are TRBV25-1 and TRBJ2-2; TRBD1 aligns across 8 bases. The CDR3 is 15 amino acids. V lost 8 bases, J lost 5 bases, and 10 bases stayed unmatched. The germline V gene has CDR1 MGHDK and CDR2 SYGVNS. The CDR3 sequence: CASSEDRVGTGELFF. The CDR3, as DNA: TGTGCCAGCTCTGAGGACAGGGTAGGGACCGGGGAGCTGTTTTTT.